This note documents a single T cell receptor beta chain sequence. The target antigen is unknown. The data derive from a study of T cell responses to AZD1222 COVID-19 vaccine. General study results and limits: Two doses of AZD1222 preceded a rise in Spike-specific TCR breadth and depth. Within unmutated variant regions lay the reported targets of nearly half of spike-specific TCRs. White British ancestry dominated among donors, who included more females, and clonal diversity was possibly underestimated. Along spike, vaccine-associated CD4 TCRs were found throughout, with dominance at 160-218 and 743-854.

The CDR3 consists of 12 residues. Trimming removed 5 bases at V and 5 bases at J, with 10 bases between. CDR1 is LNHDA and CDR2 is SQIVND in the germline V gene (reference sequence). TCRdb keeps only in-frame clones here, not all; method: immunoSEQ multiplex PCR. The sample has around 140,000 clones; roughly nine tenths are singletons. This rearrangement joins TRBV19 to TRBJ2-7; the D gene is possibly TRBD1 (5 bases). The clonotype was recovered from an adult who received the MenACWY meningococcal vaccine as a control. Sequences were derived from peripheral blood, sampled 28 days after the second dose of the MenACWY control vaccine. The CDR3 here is CASSVRGDEQYF. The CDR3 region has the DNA TGTGCCAGTAGTGTTAGGGGTGACGAGCAGTACTTC.